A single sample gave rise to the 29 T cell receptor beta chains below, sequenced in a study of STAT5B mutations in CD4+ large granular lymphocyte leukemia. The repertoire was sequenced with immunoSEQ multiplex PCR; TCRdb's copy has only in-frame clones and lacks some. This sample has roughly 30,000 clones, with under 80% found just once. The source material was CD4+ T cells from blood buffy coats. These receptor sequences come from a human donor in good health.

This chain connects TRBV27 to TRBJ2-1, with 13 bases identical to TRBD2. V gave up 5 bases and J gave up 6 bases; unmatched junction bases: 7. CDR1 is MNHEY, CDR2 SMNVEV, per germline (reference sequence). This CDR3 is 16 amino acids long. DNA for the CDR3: TGTGCCAGCAGTCTCCCCGGGACTAGCGGGACCAATGAGCAGTTCTTC. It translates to CASSLPGTSGTNEQFF.

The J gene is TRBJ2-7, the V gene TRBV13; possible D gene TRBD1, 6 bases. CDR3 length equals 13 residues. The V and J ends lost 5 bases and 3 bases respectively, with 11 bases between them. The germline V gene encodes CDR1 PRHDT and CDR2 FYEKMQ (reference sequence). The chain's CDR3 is CASSPGQNYEQYF. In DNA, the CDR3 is TGTGCCAGCAGCCCCGGACAGAACTACGAGCAGTACTTC. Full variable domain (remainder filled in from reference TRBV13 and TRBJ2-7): AAGVIQSPRHLIKEKRETATLKCYPIPRHDTVYWYQQGPGQDPQFLISFYEKMQSDKGSIPDRFSAQQFSDYHSELNMSSLELGDSALYFCASSPGQNYEQYFGPGTRLTVT.

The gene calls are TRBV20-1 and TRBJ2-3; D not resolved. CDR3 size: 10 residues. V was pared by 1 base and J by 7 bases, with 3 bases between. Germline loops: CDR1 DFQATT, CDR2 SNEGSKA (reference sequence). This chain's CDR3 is CSARAYTQYF. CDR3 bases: TGCAGTGCTAGAGCCTATACGCAGTATTTT.

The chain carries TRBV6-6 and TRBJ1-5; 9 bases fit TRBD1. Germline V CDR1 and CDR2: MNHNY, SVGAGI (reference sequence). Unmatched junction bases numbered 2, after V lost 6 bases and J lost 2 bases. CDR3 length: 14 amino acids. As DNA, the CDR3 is TGTGCCAGCAGACAGGGGGCCGGCAATCAGCCCCAGCATTTT. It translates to CASRQGAGNQPQHF.

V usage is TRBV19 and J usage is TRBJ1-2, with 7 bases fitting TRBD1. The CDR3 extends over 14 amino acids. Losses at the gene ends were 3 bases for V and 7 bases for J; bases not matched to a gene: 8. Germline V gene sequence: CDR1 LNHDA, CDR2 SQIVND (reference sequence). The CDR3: CASSIDREGGGYTF. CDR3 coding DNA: TGTGCCAGTAGTATCGACAGGGAAGGCGGTGGCTACACCTTC.

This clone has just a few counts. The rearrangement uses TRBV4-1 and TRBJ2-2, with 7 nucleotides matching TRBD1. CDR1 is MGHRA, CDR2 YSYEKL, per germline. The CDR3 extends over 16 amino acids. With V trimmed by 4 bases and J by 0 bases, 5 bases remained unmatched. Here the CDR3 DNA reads TGCGCCAGCAGCCCCCACAGGGGCCCGAACACCGGGGAGCTGTTTTTT. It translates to CASSPHRGPNTGELFF.

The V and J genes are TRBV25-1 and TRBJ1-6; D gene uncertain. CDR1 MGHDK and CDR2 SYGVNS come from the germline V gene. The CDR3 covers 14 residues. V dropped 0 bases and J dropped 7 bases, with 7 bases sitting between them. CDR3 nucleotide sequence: TGTGCCAGCAGTGAATATGGCAGAAATTCACCCCTCCACTTT. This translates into CASSEYGRNSPLHF.

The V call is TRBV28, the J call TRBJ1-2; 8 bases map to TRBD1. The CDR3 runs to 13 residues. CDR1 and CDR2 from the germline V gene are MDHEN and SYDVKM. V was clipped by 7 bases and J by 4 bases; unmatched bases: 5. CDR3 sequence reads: CASTRQGTYGYTF. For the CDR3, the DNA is TGTGCCAGCACCCGACAGGGGACCTATGGCTACACCTTC.

This CDR3 reads CASSRQGPSTEAFF. The CDR3 bases are TGTGCCAGCTCACGACAGGGACCATCTACTGAAGCTTTCTTT. V is TRBV18 and J is TRBJ1-1; 7 bases are shared with TRBD1. Germline V gene data show CDR1 as KGHSH and CDR2 as LQKENI. The CDR3 length is 14 residues. J was trimmed by 5 bases and V by 4 bases; bases with no gene match: 7.

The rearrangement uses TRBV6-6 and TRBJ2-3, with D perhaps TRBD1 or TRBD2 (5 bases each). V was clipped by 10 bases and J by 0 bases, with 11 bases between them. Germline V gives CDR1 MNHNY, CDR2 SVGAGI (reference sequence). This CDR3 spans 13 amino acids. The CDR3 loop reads CAIQRGSTDTQYF. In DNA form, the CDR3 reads TGTGCCATTCAGAGGGGTAGCACAGATACGCAGTATTTT.

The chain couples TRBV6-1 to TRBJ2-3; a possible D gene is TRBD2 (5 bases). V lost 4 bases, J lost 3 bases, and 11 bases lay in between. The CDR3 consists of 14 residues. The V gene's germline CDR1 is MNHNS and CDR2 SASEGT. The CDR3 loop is CASSAITGTDTQYF. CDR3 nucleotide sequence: TGTGCCAGCAGTGCAATTACGGGGACAGATACGCAGTATTTT.

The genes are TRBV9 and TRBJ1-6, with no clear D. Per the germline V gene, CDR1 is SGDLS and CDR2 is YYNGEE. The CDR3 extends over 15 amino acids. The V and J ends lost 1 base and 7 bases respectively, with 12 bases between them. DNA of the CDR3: TGTGCCAGCAGCGTATCGGGTTTATTGAATTCACCCCTCCACTTT. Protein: CASSVSGLLNSPLHF.

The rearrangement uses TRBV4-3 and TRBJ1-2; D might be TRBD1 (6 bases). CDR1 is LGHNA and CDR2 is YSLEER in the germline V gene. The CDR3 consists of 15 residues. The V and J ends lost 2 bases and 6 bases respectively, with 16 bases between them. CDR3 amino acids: CASSQRGRQGHGYTF. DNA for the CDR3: TGCGCCAGCAGCCAACGGGGGAGGCAGGGGCATGGCTACACCTTC.

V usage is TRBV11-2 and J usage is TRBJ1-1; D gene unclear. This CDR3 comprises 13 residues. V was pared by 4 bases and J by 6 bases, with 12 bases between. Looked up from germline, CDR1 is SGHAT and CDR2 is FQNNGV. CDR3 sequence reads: CASSYAPWAEAFF. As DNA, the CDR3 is TGTGCCAGCAGCTACGCCCCATGGGCTGAAGCTTTCTTT.

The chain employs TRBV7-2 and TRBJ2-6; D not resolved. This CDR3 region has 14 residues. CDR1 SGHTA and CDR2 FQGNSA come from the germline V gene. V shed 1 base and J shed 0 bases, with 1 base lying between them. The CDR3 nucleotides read TGTGCCAGCAGCTTAGACTCTGGGGCCAACGTCCTGACTTTC. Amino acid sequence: CASSLDSGANVLTF.

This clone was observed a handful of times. The CDR3 loop reads CASKAGGRGTDTQYF. As DNA, the CDR3 is TGTGCCAGCAAGGCGGGGGGTCGGGGCACAGATACGCAGTATTTT. This sequence joins TRBV27 and TRBJ2-3; 8 positions match TRBD2. This CDR3 has 15 amino acids. Germline V CDR1 and CDR2: MNHEY, SMNVEV (reference sequence). Trimming removed 7 bases from V and 1 base from J; junction bases left unmatched: 7.

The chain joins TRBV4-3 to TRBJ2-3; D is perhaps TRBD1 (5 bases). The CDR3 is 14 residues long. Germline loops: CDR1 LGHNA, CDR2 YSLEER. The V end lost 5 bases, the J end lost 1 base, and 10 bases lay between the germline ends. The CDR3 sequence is CASSAGLGTDTQYF. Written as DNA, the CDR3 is TGCGCCAGCAGCGCAGGGTTAGGCACAGATACGCAGTATTTT.

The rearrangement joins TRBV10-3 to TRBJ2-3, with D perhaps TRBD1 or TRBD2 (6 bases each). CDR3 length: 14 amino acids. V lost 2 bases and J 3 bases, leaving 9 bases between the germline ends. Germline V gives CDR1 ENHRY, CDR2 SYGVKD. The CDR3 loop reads CAISEGGGTDTQYF. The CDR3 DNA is TGTGCCATCAGTGAGGGAGGGGGGACAGATACGCAGTATTTT.

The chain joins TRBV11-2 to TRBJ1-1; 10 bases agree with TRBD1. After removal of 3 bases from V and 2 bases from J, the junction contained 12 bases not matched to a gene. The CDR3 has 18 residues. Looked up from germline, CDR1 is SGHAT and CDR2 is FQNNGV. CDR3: CASSLTDRGRPFNTEAFF. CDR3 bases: TGTGCCAGCAGCTTGACCGACAGGGGGCGTCCCTTCAACACTGAAGCTTTCTTT.

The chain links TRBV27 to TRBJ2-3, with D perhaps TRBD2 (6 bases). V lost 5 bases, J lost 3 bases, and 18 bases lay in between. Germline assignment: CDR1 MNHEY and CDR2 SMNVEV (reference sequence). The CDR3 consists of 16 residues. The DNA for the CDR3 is TGTGCCAGCAGTACCCCTCTAGGCGCGGGGACAGATACGCAGTATTTT. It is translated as CASSTPLGAGTDTQYF.

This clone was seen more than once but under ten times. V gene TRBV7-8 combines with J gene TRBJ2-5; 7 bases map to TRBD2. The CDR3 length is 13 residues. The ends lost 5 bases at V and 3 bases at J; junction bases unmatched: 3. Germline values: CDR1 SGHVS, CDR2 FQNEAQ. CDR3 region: CASSHTSEETQYF. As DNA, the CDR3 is TGTGCCAGCAGCCATACTAGCGAAGAGACCCAGTACTTC. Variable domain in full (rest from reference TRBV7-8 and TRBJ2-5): GAGVSQSPRYKVAKRGQDVALRCDPISGHVSLFWYQQALGQGPEFLTYFQNEAQLDKSGLPSDRFFAERPEGSVSTLKIQRTQQEDSAVYLCASSHTSEETQYFGPGTRLLVL.

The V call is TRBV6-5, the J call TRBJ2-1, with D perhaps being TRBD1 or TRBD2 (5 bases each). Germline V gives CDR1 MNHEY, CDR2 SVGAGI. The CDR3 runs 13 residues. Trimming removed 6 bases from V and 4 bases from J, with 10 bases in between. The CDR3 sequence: CASRGPVYNEQFF. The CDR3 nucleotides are TGTGCCAGCAGGGGACCCGTTTACAATGAGCAGTTCTTC.

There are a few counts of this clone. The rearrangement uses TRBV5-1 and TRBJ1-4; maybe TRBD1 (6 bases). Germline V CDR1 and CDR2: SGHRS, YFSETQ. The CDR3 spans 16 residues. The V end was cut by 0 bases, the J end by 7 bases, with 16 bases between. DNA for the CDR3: TGCGCCAGCAGCTTGGCGGGGGCCCTGAGCGGTGAAAAACTGTTTTTT. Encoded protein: CASSLAGALSGEKLFF.

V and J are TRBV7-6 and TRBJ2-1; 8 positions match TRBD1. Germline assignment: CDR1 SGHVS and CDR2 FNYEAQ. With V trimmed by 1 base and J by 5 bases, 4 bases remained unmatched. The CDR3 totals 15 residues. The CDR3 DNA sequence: TGTGCCAGCAGCTTAGAGGACAGGGCCCACAATGAGCAGTTCTTC. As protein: CASSLEDRAHNEQFF.

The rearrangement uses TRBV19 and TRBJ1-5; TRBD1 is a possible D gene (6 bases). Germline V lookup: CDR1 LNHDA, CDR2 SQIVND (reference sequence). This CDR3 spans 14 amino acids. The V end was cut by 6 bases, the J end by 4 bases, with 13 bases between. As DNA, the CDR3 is TGTGCCAGTAGCGGACAGATTTCAAATCAGCCCCAGCATTTT. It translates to CASSGQISNQPQHF.

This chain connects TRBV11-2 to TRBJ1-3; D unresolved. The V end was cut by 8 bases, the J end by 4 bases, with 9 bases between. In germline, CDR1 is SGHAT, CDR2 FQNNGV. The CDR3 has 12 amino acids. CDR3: CASSLAGNTIYF. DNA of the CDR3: TGTGCCAGCTCCTTAGCGGGAAACACCATATATTTT.

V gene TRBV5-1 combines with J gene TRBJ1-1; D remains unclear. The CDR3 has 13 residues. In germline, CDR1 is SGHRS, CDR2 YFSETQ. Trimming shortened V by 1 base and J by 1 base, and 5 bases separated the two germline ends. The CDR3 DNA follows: TGCGCCAGCAGCTTGAAGCAGAACACTGAAGCTTTCTTT. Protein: CASSLKQNTEAFF.

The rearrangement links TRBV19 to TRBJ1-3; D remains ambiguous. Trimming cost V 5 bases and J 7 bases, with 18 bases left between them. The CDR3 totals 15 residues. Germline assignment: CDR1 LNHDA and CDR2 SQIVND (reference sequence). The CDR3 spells CASSLPSGAENTIYF. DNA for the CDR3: TGTGCCAGTAGTCTCCCGTCAGGCGCGGAGAACACCATATATTTT.

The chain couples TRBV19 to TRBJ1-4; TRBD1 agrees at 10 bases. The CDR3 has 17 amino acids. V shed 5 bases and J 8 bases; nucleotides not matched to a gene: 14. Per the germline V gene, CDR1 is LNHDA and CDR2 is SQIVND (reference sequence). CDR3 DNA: TGTGCCAGTAGTCCCATCCACCGACAGGGGGCATTAGAAAAACTGTTTTTT. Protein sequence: CASSPIHRQGALEKLFF.